Sequencing of this T cell receptor (beta chain) was carried out in a study of blood T cell repertoires in COVID-19. V lost 0 bases and J lost 2, with 12 bases in between. Germline CDR1 and CDR2: LGHNA and YSLEER. The CDR3 is made up of 16 amino acids. TCRdb keeps only in-frame clones here, not all; method: immunoSEQ multiplex PCR. The data contain 230,000 or so clones, roughly 88% of them seen just once; the ten biggest clones take up 2.5%. The TCR comes from a woman aged 40 to 50 with acute COVID-19. The gene calls are TRBV4-3 and TRBJ2-3, with D uncertain. The specimen was PBMCs or T cells enriched from blood (not recorded which). The CDR3 protein is CASSQDSGPSTDTQYF. CDR3 nucleotides: TGCGCCAGCAGCCAAGATTCAGGCCCATCCACAGATACGCAGTATTTT.